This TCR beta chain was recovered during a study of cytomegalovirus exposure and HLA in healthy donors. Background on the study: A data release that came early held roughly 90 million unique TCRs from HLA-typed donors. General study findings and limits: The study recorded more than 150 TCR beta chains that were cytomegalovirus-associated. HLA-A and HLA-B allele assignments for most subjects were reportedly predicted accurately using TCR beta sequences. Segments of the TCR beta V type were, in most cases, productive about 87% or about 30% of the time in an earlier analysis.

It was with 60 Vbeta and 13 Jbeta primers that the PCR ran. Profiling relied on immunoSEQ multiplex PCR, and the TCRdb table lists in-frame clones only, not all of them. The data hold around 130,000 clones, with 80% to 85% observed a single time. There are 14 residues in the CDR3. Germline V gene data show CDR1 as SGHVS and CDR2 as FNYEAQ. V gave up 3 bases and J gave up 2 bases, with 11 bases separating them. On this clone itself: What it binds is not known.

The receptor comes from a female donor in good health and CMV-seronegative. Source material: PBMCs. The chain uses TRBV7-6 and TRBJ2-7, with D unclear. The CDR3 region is CASSFASGTYEQYF. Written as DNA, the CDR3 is TGTGCCAGCAGCTTCGCCTCAGGAACCTACGAGCAGTACTTC.